This paragraph reports one T cell receptor beta chain. This entry comes from a study of blood T cell repertoires in COVID-19. Study details: Samples representing acute and convalescent COVID-19 were sourced from the United States, Italy and Spain. Nucleic acid was either cDNA or gDNA, and it came from T cells, B-cell-depleted T cells, or PBMCs.

In the original processing: Using reference gene primer amplification, nucleated cell counts were estimated. Here immunoSEQ multiplex PCR was the method, and the copy in TCRdb shows in-frame clones only, minus some. The V and J calls and the clone size are those of that table, but D and trimming were determined from the DNA. This table has over 100,000 clones, roughly 89% appearing once. CDR3 length equals 24 residues. The chain carries TRBV21-1 and TRBJ2-1; the D call in the table, TRBD2, was not verified against the DNA. TRBV21-1 is a pseudogene segment. Sequencing was performed on peripheral blood. This clonotype was sampled from a human donor in a cohort sampled during active COVID-19. The CDR3 sequence: CASSNWVGLAGLFLEIHSYNEQFF. The CDR3 DNA sequence: TGTGCCAGCAGCAATTGGGTGGGACTAGCGGGACTGTTCTTAGAAATACACTCCTACAATGAGCAGTTCTTC.